This record concerns one T cell receptor beta chain sequence. This sample is part of a study of shared clonotypes between healthy human individuals. At a deep level, the assay was run. Once extracted for a subset, genomic DNA was divided evenly among several immunoSEQ plates. Assay used: immunoSEQ multiplex PCR; TCRdb lists only in-frame clones, some missing. The profile shows around 1.1 million clones, roughly 77% of them singletons. CDR1 and CDR2 (germline): SGDLS, YYNGEE. CDR3 length: 16 residues. J was trimmed by 6 bases and V by 1 base; bases with no gene match: 8. This TCR came from a man younger than 30 in good health. Some clones in this sample may be carry-over from other donors' samples. The genes are TRBV9 and TRBJ2-2; 8 bases line up with TRBD1. The source material was memory CD4+ T cells from PBMCs. The subset here: CD45RA-negative fraction. The chain's CDR3 is CASSVSTGDGSGELFF. In nucleotides, the CDR3 is TGTGCCAGCAGCGTATCGACAGGGGATGGGTCCGGGGAGCTGTTTTTT.